The 22 T cell receptor beta chains below come from one sample, sequenced in a study of glioma-infiltrating T cells after dendritic cell vaccination. Only in-frame clones appear in the TCRdb table, and some are missing; sequencing was by immunoSEQ multiplex PCR. The repertoire holds 50,000 to 75,000 clones, with about 85% as singletons. Time point of the sample: after dendritic cell vaccination, including at tumor progression/relapse. The specimen was blood, collected after dendritic cell vaccination. These receptors all stem from a human donor with glioblastoma.

This chain uses TRBV7-9 with TRBJ1-2, with 7 bases aligning to TRBD1. This CDR3 comprises 15 residues. After removal of 6 bases from V and 0 bases from J, the junction contained 7 bases not matched to a gene. From germline, CDR1 is SEHNR and CDR2 FQNEAQ (reference sequence). The CDR3: CASRPPDRANYGYTF. CDR3 coding DNA: TGTGCCAGCAGACCACCAGACAGGGCTAACTATGGCTACACCTTC.

V is TRBV11-2 and J is TRBJ2-7; 9 bases are shared with TRBD1. Germline CDR1 reads SGHAT; CDR2 reads FQNNGV. This CDR3 is built from 18 residues. The ends lost 5 bases at V and 1 base at J; junction bases unmatched: 15. CDR3 in amino acids: CASSGMQGQGKGSYEQYF. The CDR3 DNA follows: TGTGCCAGCAGCGGTATGCAGGGACAGGGAAAGGGATCCTACGAGCAGTACTTC. The full variable domain, rest sourced from reference TRBV11-2 and TRBJ2-7, is EAGVAQSPRYKIIEKRQSVAFWCNPISGHATLYWYQQILGQGPKLLIQFQNNGVVDDSQLPKDRFSAERLKGVDSTLKIQPAKLEDSAVYLCASSGMQGQGKGSYEQYFGPGTRLTVT.

V usage is TRBV6-5 and J usage is TRBJ2-5; 9 bases agree with TRBD1. Gene TRBJ2-7 matches the end of the DNA better, so the J call may be wrong. Per germline, CDR1 MNHEY and CDR2 SVGAGI. The CDR3 length is 13 residues. This CDR3 is CASRRTGVPEQYF. CDR3 sequence (DNA): TGTGCCAGCAGAAGGACAGGGGTACCCGAGCAGTACTTC.

This clone was detected ten times or more. The rearrangement links TRBV9 to TRBJ1-1; a weak D match, TRBD1 (6 bases). Germline values: CDR1 SGDLS, CDR2 YYNGEE. V lost 4 bases and J lost 5, with 18 bases in between. The CDR3 consists of 15 residues. The CDR3 bases are TGTGCCAGCAGCCAAGATTGGGGGCTGGGGACTGAAGCTTTCTTT. This translates into CASSQDWGLGTEAFF.

This clone was counted a few times. The chain employs TRBV7-3 and TRBJ1-1; perhaps TRBD1 as D (5 bases). CDR3 size: 15 residues. V was clipped by 5 bases and J by 0 bases, with 13 bases between them. The germline V gene encodes CDR1 SGHTA and CDR2 FQGTGA. The CDR3 nucleotides are TGTGCCAGCAGCCATTCCAGGGTTATGAACACTGAAGCTTTCTTT. As protein: CASSHSRVMNTEAFF.

V and J are TRBV9 and TRBJ2-7; 10 bases align to TRBD1. The CDR3 runs 15 residues. Germline values: CDR1 SGDLS, CDR2 YYNGEE. V was pared by 4 bases and J by 0 bases, with 4 bases of the junction left unmatched. The CDR3 reads CASSFGQGDSYEQYF. The DNA for the CDR3 is TGTGCCAGCAGCTTCGGACAGGGGGACTCCTACGAGCAGTACTTC.

The chain has TRBV4-3 and TRBJ2-6; 12 nucleotides align to TRBD2. Germline CDR1 and CDR2: LGHNA and YSLEER. The CDR3 consists of 18 residues. After removal of 5 bases from V and 0 bases from J, the junction contained 5 bases not matched to a gene. This chain's CDR3 is CASSTRLAGVSGANVLTF. Here the CDR3 DNA reads TGCGCCAGCAGCACTAGACTAGCGGGGGTCTCTGGGGCCAACGTCCTGACTTTC.

The chain employs TRBV9 and TRBJ2-1, with TRBD2 matching 9 bases. The CDR3 totals 15 residues. V lost 7 bases and J lost 4; bases outside the gene matches: 9. Germline CDR1 SGDLS, CDR2 YYNGEE. This CDR3 is CASGRGGRHYNEQFF. CDR3 DNA: TGTGCCAGCGGGCGGGGGGGCCGACATTACAATGAGCAGTTCTTC.

The rearrangement joins TRBV30 to TRBJ2-1; 9 bases are a match to TRBD2. Germline assignment: CDR1 GTSNPN and CDR2 SVGIG (reference sequence). The CDR3 has 14 residues. After removal of 3 bases from V and 5 bases from J, the junction contained 5 bases not matched to a gene. The DNA for the CDR3 is TGTGCCTGGAGGGGCGGGGGGGTTAACAATGAGCAGTTCTTC. Translating it yields CAWRGGGVNNEQFF.

V is TRBV28 and J is TRBJ2-7; 9 bases agree with TRBD1. CDR1 is MDHEN and CDR2 is SYDVKM in the germline V gene. The CDR3 has 15 residues. V was pared by 5 bases and J by 7 bases, with 12 bases of the junction left unmatched. Here the CDR3 DNA reads TGTGCCAGCAGTGCCTCCGGGACAGGGATTGAGGAGCAGTACTTC. As protein: CASSASGTGIEEQYF. Variable domain in full (rest from reference TRBV28 and TRBJ2-7): DVKVTQSSRYLVKRTGEKVFLECVQDMDHENMFWYRQDPGLGLRLIYFSYDVKMKEKGDIPEGYSVSREKKERFSLILESASTNQTSMYLCASSASGTGIEEQYFGPGTRLTVT.

This chain connects TRBV27 to TRBJ2-7; TRBD1 matches at 10 bases. CDR1 and CDR2 from the germline V gene are MNHEY and SMNVEV (reference sequence). The ends lost 5 bases at V and 5 bases at J; junction bases unmatched: 3. The CDR3 runs 13 residues. The CDR3 coding sequence is TGTGCCAGCAGTCCGGGACAGGGGAACGAGCAGTACTTC. Protein: CASSPGQGNEQYF.

The chain is built from TRBV12-5 and TRBJ2-1; TRBD2 agrees at 8 bases. The germline V gene encodes CDR1 LGHNT and CDR2 FRNRAP. Trimming removed 0 bases from V and 8 bases from J; junction bases left unmatched: 3. The CDR3 runs 14 residues. CDR3 bases: TGTGCTAGTGGTTTGGTAGTACTAGCGGATGAGCAGTTCTTC. Translated: CASGLVVLADEQFF.

The chain carries TRBV19 and TRBJ2-5; TRBD2 might be the D (6 bases). This CDR3 has 15 amino acids. Germline CDR1 and CDR2: LNHDA and SQIVND (reference sequence). V was trimmed by 3 bases and J by 5 bases, leaving 16 bases between them. This CDR3 reads CASSIGSRGKETQYF. In nucleotides, the CDR3 is TGTGCCAGTAGTATTGGGTCTCGGGGGAAGGAGACCCAGTACTTC.

V and J are TRBV7-6 and TRBJ2-7; 11 bases map to TRBD1. The J segment lost 1 base and the V segment lost 5 bases, leaving 7 bases of the junction unmatched. The germline CDR1 and CDR2 sequences are SGHVS and FNYEAQ. The CDR3 contains 16 residues. The CDR3 bases are TGTGCCAGCAGCCCAAGGGGACAGGGGGGGTCCTACGAGCAGTACTTC. It specifies CASSPRGQGGSYEQYF.

The chain has TRBV29-1 and TRBJ1-2; unclear D gene. The CDR3 extends over 15 amino acids. The V end was cut by 7 bases, the J end by 2 bases, with 20 bases between. CDR1 is SQVTM, CDR2 ANQGSEA, per germline. This CDR3 reads CSARIGFSGNYGYTF. In DNA form, the CDR3 reads TGCAGCGCGCGAATAGGGTTTTCGGGAAACTATGGCTACACCTTC.

V gene TRBV11-1 combines with J gene TRBJ2-5; 8 bases map to TRBD2. The trim removed 2 bases at V and 2 bases at J, leaving 7 bases unmatched. Germline loops: CDR1 SGHAT, CDR2 FQDESV (reference sequence). CDR3 size: 16 residues. The CDR3 nucleotides read TGTGCCAGCAGCTTATCGTCGGGGGGGGTACAAGAGACCCAGTACTTC. Its protein product is CASSLSSGGVQETQYF.

The V and J genes are TRBV9 and TRBJ2-1, with 16 bases matching TRBD2. The CDR3 sequence is 19 residues long. From germline, CDR1 is SGDLS and CDR2 YYNGEE. The trim removed 4 bases at V and 8 bases at J, leaving 15 bases unmatched. CDR3 protein: CASSPGTSGGGRFVYEQFF. Written as DNA, the CDR3 is TGTGCCAGCAGCCCCGGGACTAGCGGGGGGGGCCGCTTTGTGTATGAGCAGTTCTTC.

CDR3 protein: CASSPAAGTGKSYNEQFF. The CDR3, as DNA: TGTGCCAGCAGTCCGGCAGCCGGGACAGGGAAATCCTACAATGAGCAGTTCTTC. V gene TRBV28 combines with J gene TRBJ2-1; 9 bases agree with TRBD1. In germline, CDR1 is MDHEN, CDR2 SYDVKM. Losses at the gene ends were 5 bases for V and 1 base for J; bases not matched to a gene: 12. The CDR3 has 18 amino acids.

The CDR3 protein is CASSVGLGLEQFF. The CDR3 DNA reads TGTGCCAGCAGCGTAGGTTTGGGGCTAGAGCAGTTCTTC. The chain recombines TRBV9 with TRBJ2-1; possibly TRBD1 for D (5 bases). Trimming took off 0 bases at V and 10 bases at J, with 11 bases between the two ends. CDR3 size: 13 residues. The V gene's germline CDR1 is SGDLS and CDR2 YYNGEE.

The genes are TRBV9 and TRBJ2-1; 9 nucleotides match TRBD2. With V trimmed by 2 bases and J by 5 bases, 2 bases remained unmatched. The CDR3 has 14 amino acids. Germline values: CDR1 SGDLS, CDR2 YYNGEE. The CDR3 sequence: CASSVASGDNEQFF. Written as DNA, the CDR3 is TGTGCCAGCAGCGTGGCTAGCGGGGACAATGAGCAGTTCTTC.

The chain couples TRBV5-1 to TRBJ2-7; the D gene is possibly TRBD1 (6 bases). V lost 6 bases and J 2 bases, leaving 18 bases between the germline ends. The CDR3 length is 15 residues. Germline loops: CDR1 SGHRS, CDR2 YFSETQ. The CDR3 coding sequence is TGCGCCAGCAAAAAATTTACGGACAGAGCCTACGAGCAGTACTTC. The encoded protein is CASKKFTDRAYEQYF.

V gene TRBV27 combines with J gene TRBJ1-2; D is perhaps TRBD1 (6 bases). The CDR3 consists of 15 residues. Germline CDR1 reads MNHEY; CDR2 reads SMNVEV (reference sequence). Trimming stripped 3 bases from V and 1 base from J, with 12 bases between. The CDR3 loop reads CASSFLSQGNYGYTF. The DNA of the CDR3 is TGTGCCAGCAGTTTTTTGTCACAGGGTAACTATGGCTACACCTTC.